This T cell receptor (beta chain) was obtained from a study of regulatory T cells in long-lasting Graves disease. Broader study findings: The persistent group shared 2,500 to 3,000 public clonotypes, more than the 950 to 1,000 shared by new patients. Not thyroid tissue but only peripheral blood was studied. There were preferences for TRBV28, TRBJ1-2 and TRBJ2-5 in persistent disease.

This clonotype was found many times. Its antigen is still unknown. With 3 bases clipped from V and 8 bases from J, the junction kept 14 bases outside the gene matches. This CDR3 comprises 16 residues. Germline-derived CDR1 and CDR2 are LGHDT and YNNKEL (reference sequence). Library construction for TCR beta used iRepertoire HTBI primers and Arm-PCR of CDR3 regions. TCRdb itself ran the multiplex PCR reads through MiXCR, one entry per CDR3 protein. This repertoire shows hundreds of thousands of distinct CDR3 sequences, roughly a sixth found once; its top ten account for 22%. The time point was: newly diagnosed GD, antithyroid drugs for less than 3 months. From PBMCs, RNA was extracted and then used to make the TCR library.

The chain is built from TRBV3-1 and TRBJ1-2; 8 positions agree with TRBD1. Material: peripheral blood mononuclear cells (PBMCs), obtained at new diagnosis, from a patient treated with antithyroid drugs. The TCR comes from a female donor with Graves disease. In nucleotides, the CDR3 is TGTGCCAGCAGCCACGGGGACAGGAAGGGAGGAGGAGGCTACACCTTC. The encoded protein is CASSHGDRKGGGGYTF. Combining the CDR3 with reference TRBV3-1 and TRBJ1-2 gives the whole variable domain DTAVSQTPKYLVTQMGNDKSIKCEQNLGHDTMYWYKQDSKKFLKIMFSYNNKELIINETVPNRFSPKSPDKAHLNLHINSLELGDSAVYFCASSHGDRKGGGGYTFGSGTRLTVV.